These T cell receptor beta chains were read from a single sample in a study of cytomegalovirus exposure and HLA in healthy donors. Sequencing was performed with immunoSEQ multiplex PCR; in TCRdb, only in-frame clones are kept and a portion is missing. The table records approximately 97,000 clones, about four fifths of them present only once. What was sequenced was PBMCs. These receptors were taken from a man aged 40-55 years in good health and CMV-seropositive. CDR3s include the opening cysteine and the closing phenylalanine or tryptophan. D genes are given only for firm matches. Not all rows give a size; the values are once, few, many and, for expanded clones, a class.

d_gene,abundance,v_gene,j_gene,CDR3nt,CDR3aa
TRBD1,NA,TRBV5-6,TRBJ2-7,TGTGCCAGCAGCTTGGGCGGGACAGGGGGCAGCGAGCAGTACTTC,CASSLGGTGGSEQYF
NA,NA,TRBV5-1,TRBJ1-1,TGCGCCAGCAGCTTGGAGGGGGGGGGAGGCACTGAAGCTTTCTTT,CASSLEGGGGTEAFF
TRBD2,NA,TRBV29-1,TRBJ2-2,TGCAGCGTTGAACCGACGGGGGGGGGCCGGCCCGGGGAGCTGTTTTTT,CSVEPTGGGRPGELFF
TRBD1,few,TRBV29-1,TRBJ1-2,TGCAGCGTTGAATCCACAGGGGGCGATGGCTACACCTTC,CSVESTGGDGYTF
NA,NA,TRBV6-5,TRBJ1-3,TGTGCCAGCAGCCCCAGCGCGAGCTCTGGAAACACCATATATTTT,CASSPSASSGNTIYF
TRBD1,NA,TRBV19,TRBJ2-2,TGTGCCAGTCGTACAGGGGGCGCAAGCGGGGAGCTGTTTTTT,CASRTGGASGELFF
TRBD1,NA,TRBV7-9,TRBJ2-1,TGTGCCAGCAGCTTAGCAGGGACAGGGGGCCCCGCCGCGAATGAGCAGTTCTTC,CASSLAGTGGPAANEQFF
NA,NA,TRBV14,TRBJ1-5,TGTGCCAGCAGCCAATCCCATAGCAATCAGCCCCAGCATTTT,CASSQSHSNQPQHF
NA,NA,TRBV5-1,TRBJ1-1,TGCGCCAGCAGCGCAGGGGACGGGGGGCCTGAAGCTTTCTTT,CASSAGDGGPEAFF
NA,NA,TRBV11-2,TRBJ2-7,TGTGCCAGCAGCTCCCTACGGCAGGCTTACGAGCAGTACTTC,CASSSLRQAYEQYF
NA,NA,TRBV6-1,TRBJ2-5,TGTGCCAGCAGCGAACGGGGTCAAGAGACCCAGTACTTC,CASSERGQETQYF
NA,NA,TRBV6-5,TRBJ1-1,TGTGCCAGCAGCCCCGACAGGTTGGGCACTGAAGCTTTCTTT,CASSPDRLGTEAFF
NA,NA,TRBV4-1,TRBJ2-1,TGCGCCAGCCGCCCATGGGCAGTTCAGTCCAATGAGCAGTTCTTC,CASRPWAVQSNEQFF
NA,NA,TRBV6-1,TRBJ1-2,TGTGCCAGCGGGGCGCTAAAAACGGCTAACTATGGCTACACCTTC,CASGALKTANYGYTF
NA,once,TRBV28,TRBJ2-2,TGTGCCAGCAGTACCCGGCAGGGGTGGGGGTTCACCGGGGAGCTGTTTTTT,CASSTRQGWGFTGELFF
TRBD2,NA,TRBV4-2,TRBJ2-7,TGTGCCAGCAGCCTATACGCGGGAGGGCCTCCAAATGTAATAGGTGTCGGGGACGAGCAGTACTTC,CASSLYAGGPPNVIGVGDEQYF
TRBD1,NA,TRBV15,TRBJ2-7,TGTGCCACCAGCAGAGACCGGGGACAGTACGAGCAGTACTTC,CATSRDRGQYEQYF
TRBD2,NA,TRBV13,TRBJ2-7,TGTGCCAGCACCTCCCGGGGGGTCGGGACTAGCGTATCCTACGAGCAGTACTTC,CASTSRGVGTSVSYEQYF
NA,NA,TRBV12-5,TRBJ1-4,TGTGCTAGTGGTTTGGTTACAGGCCCAACTAATGAAAAACTGTTTTTT,CASGLVTGPTNEKLFF
NA,few,TRBV30,TRBJ1-2,TGTGCCTGGAGTGTACGGGGGGGCTATGGCTACACCTTC,CAWSVRGGYGYTF
NA,few,TRBV28,TRBJ1-1,TGTGCCAGCACCTTAGGGACACGGACACTGAAGTCCGAAGCTTTCTTT,CASTLGTRTLKSEAFF
NA,few,TRBV29-1,TRBJ1-2,TGCAGCGTTCCCGAAGGAGATTATGGCTACACCTTC,CSVPEGDYGYTF